The 2 T cell receptor beta chains listed next were all sequenced from one sample in a study of T cells in Graves' hyperthyroidism and ophthalmopathy. TCR beta CDR3 sequences were amplified from RNA transcripts. The primer set for the first-round RT-PCR of the TCR CDR3 was HTBI. MiXCR was run by TCRdb on the multiplex PCR reads, yielding one entry per CDR3 protein. The profile shows hundreds of thousands of distinct CDR3 sequences, around 20% of them singletons. Sequenced: blood. Every receptor here comes from a man younger than 40 with Graves' ophthalmopathy.

This clonotype was detected many times. The rearrangement joins TRBV29-1 to TRBJ2-7, with 7 bases that match TRBD2. V gave up 6 bases and J gave up 2 bases; unmatched junction bases: 13. This CDR3 is built from 15 residues. Germline CDR1 is SQVTM and CDR2 is ANQGSEA. The CDR3 DNA reads as TGCAGCGTCGGAGATTCCGGGACTAAAACCTACGAGCAGTACTTC. This codes for CSVGDSGTKTYEQYF.

This chain links TRBV14 with TRBJ2-1, with 9 nucleotides matching TRBD2. Per the germline V gene, CDR1 is SGHDN and CDR2 is FVKESK. V lost 1 base to trimming and J lost 4 bases; unmatched junction nucleotides: 2. The CDR3 runs to 15 residues. Written as DNA, the CDR3 is TGTGCCAGCAGCCAAGTTCTAGCGGGATACAATGAGCAGTTCTTC. Its protein product is CASSQVLAGYNEQFF.